This T cell receptor beta chain was captured by sequencing in a study of T cell responses to AZD1222 COVID-19 vaccine. Using immunoSEQ multiplex PCR, the repertoire was profiled, and TCRdb retains in-frame clones only, with some absent. Here the sample spans more than 95,000 clones, roughly 90% being singletons. CDR3 length: 14 residues. The ends were cut back, 5 bases at V and 0 bases at J, with 8 bases in the middle. Germline loops: CDR1 MDHEN, CDR2 SYDVKM. This clone was detected only a few times. The sequencing here drew on peripheral blood, taken on day 0 of AZD1222 vaccination. The TCR comes from an adult in good health. This chain links TRBV28 with TRBJ1-5; no firm D call. CDR3 nucleotide sequence: TGTGCCAGCAGTCCCCTTCGTAGCAATCAGCCCCAGCATTTT. Its protein is CASSPLRSNQPQHF.